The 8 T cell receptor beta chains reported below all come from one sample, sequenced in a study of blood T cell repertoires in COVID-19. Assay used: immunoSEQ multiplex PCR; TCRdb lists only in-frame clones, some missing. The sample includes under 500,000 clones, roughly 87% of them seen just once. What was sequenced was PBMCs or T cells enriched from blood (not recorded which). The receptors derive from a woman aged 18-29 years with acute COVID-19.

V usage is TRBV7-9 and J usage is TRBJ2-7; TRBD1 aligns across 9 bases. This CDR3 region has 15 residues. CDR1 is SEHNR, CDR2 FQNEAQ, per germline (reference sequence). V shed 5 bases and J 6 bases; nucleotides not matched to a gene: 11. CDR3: CASSRSSGQGGEQYF. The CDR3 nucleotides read TGTGCCAGCAGCCGGTCATCGGGACAGGGCGGCGAGCAGTACTTC.

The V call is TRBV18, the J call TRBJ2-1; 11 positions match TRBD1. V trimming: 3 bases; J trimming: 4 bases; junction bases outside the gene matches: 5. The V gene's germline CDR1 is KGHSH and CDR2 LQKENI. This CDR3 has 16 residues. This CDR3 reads CASSPGTGGHYNEQFF. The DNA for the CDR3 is TGTGCCAGCTCACCCGGGACAGGGGGACATTACAATGAGCAGTTCTTC.

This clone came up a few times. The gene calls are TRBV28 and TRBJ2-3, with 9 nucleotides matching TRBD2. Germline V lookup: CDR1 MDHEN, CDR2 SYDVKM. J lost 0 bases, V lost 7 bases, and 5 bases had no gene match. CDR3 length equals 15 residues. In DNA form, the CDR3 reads TGTGCCAGCACCTCTAGCGGGGCTAGCACAGATACGCAGTATTTT. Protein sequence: CASTSSGASTDTQYF.

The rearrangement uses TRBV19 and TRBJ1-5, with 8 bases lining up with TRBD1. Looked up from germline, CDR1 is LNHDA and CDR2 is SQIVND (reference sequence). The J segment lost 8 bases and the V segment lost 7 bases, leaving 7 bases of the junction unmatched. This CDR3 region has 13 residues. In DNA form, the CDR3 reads TGTGCCAGTAACCTACAGGGGGTTGAGCCCCAGCATTTT. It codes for CASNLQGVEPQHF.

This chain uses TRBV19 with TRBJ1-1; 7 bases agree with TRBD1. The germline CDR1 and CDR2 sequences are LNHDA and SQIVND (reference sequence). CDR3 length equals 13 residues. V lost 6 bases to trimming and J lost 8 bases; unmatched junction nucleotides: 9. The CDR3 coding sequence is TGTGCCAGTAGCGGGAACGACAGGGTAGAAGCTTTCTTT. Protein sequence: CASSGNDRVEAFF.

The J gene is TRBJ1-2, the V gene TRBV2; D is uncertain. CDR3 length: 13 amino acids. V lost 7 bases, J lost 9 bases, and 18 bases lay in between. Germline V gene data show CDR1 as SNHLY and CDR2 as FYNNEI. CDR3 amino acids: CASTVVNRVRYTF. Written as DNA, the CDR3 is TGTGCCAGCACGGTGGTGAATCGGGTGCGCTACACCTTC.

CDR3 sequence (DNA): TGCGCCAGCAGCTTGGGAGCGGGGGCCGGAGGTATTCAGTACTTC. Protein product: CASSLGAGAGGIQYF. This chain uses TRBV5-1 with TRBJ2-4; 8 nucleotides line up with TRBD2. V was clipped by 0 bases and J by 10 bases; unmatched bases: 9. This CDR3 has 15 amino acids. CDR1 and CDR2 (germline): SGHRS, YFSETQ.

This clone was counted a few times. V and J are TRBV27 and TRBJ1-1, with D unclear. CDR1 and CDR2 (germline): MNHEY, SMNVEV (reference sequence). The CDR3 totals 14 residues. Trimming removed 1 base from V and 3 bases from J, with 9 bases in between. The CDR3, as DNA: TGTGCCAGCAGTTTATACCATTCAGACACTGAAGCTTTCTTT. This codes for CASSLYHSDTEAFF.